The 2 T cell receptor beta chains listed next were all sequenced from one sample in a study of T-cell memory formation after mild COVID-19. TCRdb redid the calling of the 5' RACE reads with MiXCR, one entry per CDR3 protein. The sample includes roughly 7,000 distinct CDR3 sequences, approximately 59% of them seen just once. Source material: PBMCs or a T cell subset sorted from them (not recorded which). These receptors originate from an adult who had mild COVID-19 (a few samples of this study predate the infection). Cell type and time point are not known.

The rearrangement joins TRBV6-5 to TRBJ2-1; D is undetermined. The CDR3 is 11 amino acids. Trimming removed 0 bases from V and 12 bases from J, with 6 bases in between. Germline loops: CDR1 MNHEY, CDR2 SVGAGI. The CDR3 region has the DNA TGTGCCAGCAGTTACTCGGGCCGGCAGTTCTTC. Translating it yields CASSYSGRQFF.

This clonotype qualifies as medium-sized (0.01 to 0.1%). The chain combines TRBV3-1 with TRBJ2-3, with 7 bases identical to TRBD2. The V and J ends lost 4 bases and 5 bases, in that order; junction bases with no gene match: 12. Germline assignment: CDR1 LGHDT and CDR2 YNNKEL (reference sequence). CDR3 length equals 16 residues. The CDR3 region is CASSLLMAGDQDTQYF. The CDR3 DNA follows: TGTGCCAGCAGCCTCCTGATGGCGGGGGATCAAGATACGCAGTATTTT.